This T cell receptor (beta chain) appears in the sequencing data of a study of blood T cell repertoires in COVID-19. On the study more broadly: The cDNA or gDNA used as material had been derived from T cells, B-cell-depleted T cells, or PBMCs.

Profiling relied on immunoSEQ multiplex PCR, and the TCRdb table lists in-frame clones only, not all of them. This sample has fewer than 400,000 clones, with roughly nine tenths found just once. The cohort comprised adults aged about 18 to 100 years residing in some 24 US areas. Membership in each cohort depended on participant-reported clinical history. Recovered participants had two consecutive negative NP/OP PCR tests, healthcare professional clearance, or symptom resolution. From germline, CDR1 is MGHRA and CDR2 YSYEKL. J gave up 7 bases and V 2 bases, and 14 bases lay outside the gene matches. The CDR3 contains 17 residues.

The TCR originated in a woman aged 25 to 45 who had recovered from COVID-19. Sequences were obtained from PBMCs or T cells enriched from blood (not recorded which). The rearrangement links TRBV4-1 to TRBJ2-7, with 10 bases aligning to TRBD1. In DNA, the CDR3 is TGCGCCAGCAGCCAATTTCCTCGGGACAGGGGATTTGGGGAGCAGTACTTC. Protein: CASSQFPRDRGFGEQYF.